Shown below are 26 T cell receptor beta chains from a single sample sequenced in a study of cytomegalovirus exposure and HLA in healthy donors. Both 60 Vbeta primers and 13 Jbeta primers went into the PCR. The data were produced by immunoSEQ multiplex PCR, yet TCRdb's version contains in-frame clones alone and is incomplete. The repertoire holds about 120,000 clones, with 75% to 85% as singletons. Sequenced sample: PBMCs. The origin of the receptors is a female donor in good health and CMV-seropositive.

This clone showed up just a few times. The chain combines TRBV19 with TRBJ1-1; D gene unclear. Per germline, CDR1 LNHDA and CDR2 SQIVND (reference sequence). V dropped 3 bases and J dropped 0 bases, with 8 bases sitting between them. CDR3 length equals 14 residues. The CDR3 DNA reads TGTGCCAGTAGTATCACAGCTTTGAACACTGAAGCTTTCTTT. Its protein product is CASSITALNTEAFF.

This clone was recorded only once. V is TRBV19 and J is TRBJ2-7, with 9 bases matching TRBD1. V lost 6 bases, J lost 6 bases, and 12 bases stayed unmatched. The CDR3 loop spans 15 amino acids. Germline CDR1 is LNHDA and CDR2 is SQIVND (reference sequence). CDR3 DNA: TGTGCCAGTAGCCACGCCGGGACAGGGATTAGCGAGCAGTACTTC. Amino acids: CASSHAGTGISEQYF.

The chain is built from TRBV29-1 and TRBJ1-6; 10 bases fit TRBD1. J gave up 7 bases and V 6 bases, and 9 bases lay outside the gene matches. Per germline, CDR1 SQVTM and CDR2 ANQGSEA. CDR3 length: 15 amino acids. CDR3 residues: CSVWDRGGRNSPLHF. The CDR3 bases are TGCAGCGTCTGGGACAGGGGAGGTAGGAATTCACCCCTCCACTTT. Together with reference TRBV29-1 and TRBJ1-6, the CDR3 gives the full variable domain: SAVISQKPSRDICQRGTSLTIQCQVDSQVTMMFWYRQQPGQSLTLIATANQGSEATYESGFVIDKFPISRPNLTFSTLTVSNMSPEDSSIYLCSVWDRGGRNSPLHFGNGTRLTVT.

In DNA form, the CDR3 reads TGTGCCAGCAGTTTAGAGGGGGGGGTAAGAGAGACCCAGTACTTC. Translating gives CASSLEGGVRETQYF. This rearrangement joins TRBV27 to TRBJ2-5, with D possibly matching TRBD2 (7 bases). This CDR3 region has 15 residues. The V gene's germline CDR1 is MNHEY and CDR2 SMNVEV (reference sequence). V lost 2 bases and J lost 4, with 14 bases in between.

This clone has only one observation. The V and J genes are TRBV6-1 and TRBJ1-1, with D hard to call. The CDR3 contains 12 residues. Germline V gene sequence: CDR1 MNHNS, CDR2 SASEGT. V lost 5 bases to trimming and J lost 0 bases, with 4 bases between them. CDR3 coding DNA: TGTGCCAGCAGTCACATGAACACTGAAGCTTTCTTT. Amino acids: CASSHMNTEAFF.

This chain joins TRBV6-5 and TRBJ1-1, with D unresolved. V gave up 0 bases and J gave up 0 bases, with 11 bases separating them. The CDR3 runs 16 residues. CDR1 MNHEY and CDR2 SVGAGI come from the germline V gene. The CDR3 coding sequence is TGTGCCAGCAGTTACTCGACTCTGGGTTTGAACACTGAAGCTTTCTTT. It encodes CASSYSTLGLNTEAFF.

V is TRBV19 and J is TRBJ2-1; TRBD2 matches at 9 bases. The CDR3 is 14 residues long. The V and J ends lost 9 bases and 10 bases, in that order; junction bases with no gene match: 13. Germline assignment: CDR1 LNHDA and CDR2 SQIVND (reference sequence). The CDR3: CASDPGLAKSEQFF. DNA for the CDR3: TGTGCCAGCGATCCGGGACTAGCCAAATCGGAGCAGTTCTTC.

CDR3 DNA: TGTGCCACCAGCAGAGATCGGGCAGGGGGTCATGAGAGCTACACCTTC. This codes for CATSRDRAGGHESYTF. This chain joins TRBV15 and TRBJ1-2, with 7 bases identical to TRBD1. V was pared by 0 bases and J by 9 bases, with 13 bases of the junction left unmatched. The CDR3 is made up of 16 amino acids. Germline-derived CDR1 and CDR2 are LNHNV and YYDKDF (reference sequence).

This chain joins TRBV4-2 and TRBJ1-5; a possible D gene is TRBD1 (6 bases). Germline V gene sequence: CDR1 LGHNA, CDR2 YNFKEQ. Trimming left V 0 bases short and J 2 bases short, with 14 bases between. CDR3 length equals 17 residues. This CDR3 is CASSQELTGPGNQPQHF. DNA of the CDR3: TGTGCCAGCAGCCAAGAACTCACAGGGCCGGGCAATCAGCCCCAGCATTTT.

The chain recombines TRBV28 with TRBJ1-5; no clear D gene. V was trimmed by 5 bases and J by 4 bases, leaving 6 bases between them. Germline loops: CDR1 MDHEN, CDR2 SYDVKM. The CDR3 runs to 12 residues. This chain's CDR3 is CASSPLNQPQHF. The CDR3 DNA is TGTGCCAGCAGTCCGTTGAATCAGCCCCAGCATTTT.

The chain employs TRBV9 and TRBJ2-6; 7 bases are shared with TRBD1. Germline V lookup: CDR1 SGDLS, CDR2 YYNGEE. V lost 3 bases to trimming and J lost 19 bases; unmatched junction nucleotides: 7. The CDR3 totals 11 residues. The CDR3 nucleotides read TGTGCCAGCAGCGCGGGGACAGCCCTTACTTTC. It codes for CASSAGTALTF.

The chain carries TRBV6-5 and TRBJ2-3, with D possibly matching TRBD2 (6 bases). CDR3 length: 15 amino acids. Germline-derived CDR1 and CDR2 are MNHEY and SVGAGI. Trimming took 0 bases from V and 7 from J, leaving 14 bases between them. The CDR3 region is CASSYSGGAPNTQYF. Written as DNA, the CDR3 is TGTGCCAGCAGTTACTCGGGGGGTGCGCCTAATACGCAGTATTTT.

The chain uses TRBV28 and TRBJ2-3; tentatively, D is TRBD2 (5 bases). Trimming stripped 3 bases from V and 6 bases from J, with 19 bases between. Germline-derived CDR1 and CDR2 are MDHEN and SYDVKM. CDR3 size: 16 residues. In nucleotides, the CDR3 is TGTGCCAGCAGTTTCACAGCTAGCTCCGTTTCGGATACGCAGTATTTT. Its translation is CASSFTASSVSDTQYF.

This rearrangement joins TRBV7-9 to TRBJ1-3, with TRBD1 matching over 7 bases. Germline lookup yields CDR1 SEHNR and CDR2 FQNEAQ (reference sequence). Losses at the gene ends were 5 bases for V and 0 bases for J; bases not matched to a gene: 4. The CDR3 is 15 amino acids. CDR3 sequence reads: CASSRTGASGNTIYF. In nucleotides, the CDR3 is TGTGCCAGCAGCCGTACAGGGGCCTCTGGAAACACCATATATTTT.

The V and J genes are TRBV19 and TRBJ1-1; D is perhaps TRBD1 (5 bases). The germline CDR1 and CDR2 sequences are LNHDA and SQIVND (reference sequence). V shed 3 bases and J shed 4 bases, with 15 bases lying between them. The length of the CDR3 is 15 residues. CDR3: CASSMPRRGSTEAFF. The CDR3 DNA is TGTGCCAGTAGTATGCCCCGGCGGGGGAGCACTGAAGCTTTCTTT.

The chain combines TRBV11-2 with TRBJ2-3; D ambiguous. Germline V CDR1 and CDR2: SGHAT, FQNNGV. The CDR3 has 12 residues. V was cut by 5 bases and J by 2 bases, with 5 bases left in between. CDR3 in amino acids: CASSRYTDTQYF. The CDR3 bases are TGTGCCAGCAGCCGCTACACAGATACGCAGTATTTT.

This chain connects TRBV7-3 to TRBJ2-1, with TRBD2 matching 10 bases. Germline CDR1 and CDR2: SGHTA and FQGTGA. The CDR3 totals 15 residues. The junction had 6 bases not matched to a gene; V was cut back by 4 bases and J by 6 bases. Here the CDR3 reads CASSWVAGGINEQFF. The CDR3 DNA is TGTGCCAGCAGCTGGGTAGCGGGGGGAATCAATGAGCAGTTCTTC.

The gene calls are TRBV6-5 and TRBJ1-4; D remains unclear. With 7 bases removed from V and 4 bases from J, the gap between germline ends came to 13 bases. CDR1 and CDR2 from the germline V gene are MNHEY and SVGAGI. The CDR3 extends over 14 amino acids. The CDR3 coding sequence is TGTGCCAGCAATTTTGTGCGGAGTAATGAAAAACTGTTTTTT. Translation gives CASNFVRSNEKLFF.

V usage is TRBV7-8 and J usage is TRBJ2-5; no clear D. The end of the DNA fits TRBJ2-7 better, so the J call may be wrong. The CDR3 totals 13 residues. CDR1 SGHVS and CDR2 FQNEAQ come from the germline V gene. CDR3 bases: TGTGCCAGCAGCCCTTACAGAACCCACGAGCAGTACTTC. Translation: CASSPYRTHEQYF.

The rearrangement uses TRBV11-2 and TRBJ2-7; D gene unclear. There are 12 residues in the CDR3. Germline V gene sequence: CDR1 SGHAT, CDR2 FQNNGV. Trimming removed 3 bases at V and 3 bases at J, with 6 bases between. The CDR3 protein is CASSFVSYEQYF. The CDR3 region has the DNA TGTGCCAGCAGCTTTGTTAGCTACGAGCAGTACTTC.

V and J are TRBV6-5 and TRBJ2-7; D not certain. Between the trimmed V and J ends, which lost 2 bases and 6 bases, there was a span of 14 bases. The CDR3 covers 14 residues. Germline lookup yields CDR1 MNHEY and CDR2 SVGAGI. The CDR3 loop is CASSYENPSGEQYF. DNA for the CDR3: TGTGCCAGCAGTTACGAAAATCCATCGGGCGAGCAGTACTTC.

V is TRBV4-1 and J is TRBJ2-7; a possible D gene is TRBD1 (6 bases). Germline V gene lookup returns CDR1 MGHRA and CDR2 YSYEKL. V was pared by 6 bases and J by 3 bases, with 18 bases between. CDR3 length: 15 residues. The CDR3 region is CASSRSGTHFYEQYF. CDR3 bases: TGCGCCAGCAGTCGTTCCGGGACACACTTCTACGAGCAGTACTTC.

The V call is TRBV6-5, the J call TRBJ1-5; TRBD1 matches at 8 bases. The CDR3 runs to 16 residues. The germline V gene has CDR1 MNHEY and CDR2 SVGAGI. V lost 4 bases to trimming and J lost 7 bases; unmatched junction nucleotides: 12. This CDR3 is CASSSDRGRVGQPQHF. The CDR3 coding sequence is TGTGCCAGCAGTTCCGACAGGGGAAGGGTTGGCCAGCCCCAGCATTTT.

The gene calls are TRBV13 and TRBJ2-3, with D maybe TRBD1 (7 bases). The V end was cut by 8 bases, the J end by 6 bases, with 15 bases between. Germline CDR1 PRHDT, CDR2 FYEKMQ (reference sequence). The CDR3 length is 13 residues. The CDR3 region is CASLHRGLDTQYF. CDR3 in DNA: TGTGCCAGCCTCCACAGGGGACTCGATACGCAGTATTTT.

The chain couples TRBV9 to TRBJ2-5; possible D gene TRBD2, 6 bases. Germline V gene lookup returns CDR1 SGDLS and CDR2 YYNGEE. The ends were cut back, 5 bases at V and 5 bases at J, with 16 bases in the middle. The CDR3 loop spans 14 amino acids. The CDR3 loop reads CASSVLGGAETQYF. CDR3 coding DNA: TGTGCCAGCAGTGTACTGGGCGGGGCCGAGACCCAGTACTTC.

This chain uses TRBV5-4 with TRBJ2-3, with 10 bases matching TRBD2. The V and J ends lost 1 base and 2 bases, in that order; junction bases with no gene match: 7. The CDR3 totals 17 residues. The germline V gene encodes CDR1 SGHNT and CDR2 YYREEE (reference sequence). The CDR3 is CASSLTVAGGDTDTQYF. DNA of the CDR3: TGTGCCAGCAGCTTGACTGTAGCGGGGGGCGACACAGATACGCAGTATTTT. The full variable domain, its missing parts supplied by reference TRBV5-4 and TRBJ2-3, is ETGVTQSPTHLIKTRGQQVTLRCSSQSGHNTVSWYQQALGQGPQFIFQYYREEENGRGNFPPRFSGLQFPNYSSELNVNALELDDSALYLCASSLTVAGGDTDTQYFGPGTRLTVL.